What follows are 23 T cell receptor beta chains derived from one specimen sequenced in a study of cytomegalovirus exposure and HLA in healthy donors. The PCR had 60 Vbeta and 13 Jbeta primers. Assay used: immunoSEQ multiplex PCR; TCRdb lists only in-frame clones, some missing. The sample lists more than 150,000 clones, roughly 88% occurring once. Sequencing was performed on PBMCs. Receptors were obtained from a girl aged 2 to 9 in good health and CMV-seropositive.

The rearrangement joins TRBV10-2 to TRBJ1-2, with 9 bases lining up with TRBD1. CDR1 WSHSY and CDR2 SAAADI come from the germline V gene. J gave up 2 bases and V 3 bases, and 4 bases lay outside the gene matches. This CDR3 is built from 15 residues. CDR3 sequence reads: CASSDFGTGNYGYTF. Here the CDR3 DNA reads TGCGCCAGCAGTGACTTTGGGACAGGGAACTATGGCTACACCTTC.

V gene TRBV4-1 combines with J gene TRBJ2-7, with D perhaps TRBD2 (6 bases). Germline V gene data show CDR1 as MGHRA and CDR2 as YSYEKL. The length of the CDR3 is 15 residues. Trimming left V 4 bases short and J 3 bases short, with 16 bases between. The CDR3, as DNA: TGCGCCAGCAGCCCCTCGGGGGTAGCGGACTACGAGCAGTACTTC. Translated: CASSPSGVADYEQYF.

V is TRBV11-3 and J is TRBJ1-4; D is ambiguous. V lost 4 bases and J lost 7, with 13 bases in between. Germline V CDR1 and CDR2: SGHNT, YENEEA. The CDR3 contains 14 residues. The CDR3 bases are TGTGCCAGCAGCTCGACATGGCGCGTTGAAAAACTGTTTTTT. Its translation is CASSSTWRVEKLFF.

The rearrangement joins TRBV4-1 to TRBJ2-1; 12 nucleotides line up with TRBD2. The length of the CDR3 is 16 residues. Unmatched junction bases numbered 6, after V lost 2 bases and J lost 7 bases. In germline, CDR1 is MGHRA, CDR2 YSYEKL. The CDR3 here is CASSQPTSGRRNEQFF. In nucleotides, the CDR3 is TGCGCCAGCAGCCAACCGACTAGCGGGAGAAGAAATGAGCAGTTCTTC.

This clone appeared many times. V is TRBV5-4 and J is TRBJ1-1; no firm D call. Germline CDR1 reads SGHNT; CDR2 reads YYREEE (reference sequence). V lost 0 bases, J lost 6 bases, and 9 bases lay in between. The CDR3 has 13 amino acids. CDR3 in DNA: TGTGCCAGCAGCTTGGTGGGCAGTGCTGAAGCTTTCTTT. Translated, it gives CASSLVGSAEAFF.

This clone was picked up one time. V usage is TRBV4-1 and J usage is TRBJ2-1; 9 nucleotides align to TRBD2. The CDR3 has 16 amino acids. J gave up 7 bases and V 2 bases, and 9 bases lay outside the gene matches. Per the germline V gene, CDR1 is MGHRA and CDR2 is YSYEKL. The chain's CDR3 is CASSQTPGLAGNEQFF. In DNA form, the CDR3 reads TGCGCCAGCAGCCAAACACCGGGACTAGCAGGAAATGAGCAGTTCTTC.

The V call is TRBV11-3, the J call TRBJ2-3, with 14 bases matching TRBD2. Germline assignment: CDR1 SGHNT and CDR2 YENEEA. V lost 0 bases, J lost 3 bases, and 11 bases stayed unmatched. The CDR3 extends over 20 amino acids. CDR3 bases: TGTGCCAGCAGCTTAGATGCAGGACTAGCGGGAGGTTCATGGACAGATACGCAGTATTTT. Its translation: CASSLDAGLAGGSWTDTQYF.

The chain has TRBV5-1 and TRBJ1-2, with D unresolved. The V end was cut by 0 bases, the J end by 6 bases, with 12 bases between. The CDR3 runs to 14 residues. In germline, CDR1 is SGHRS, CDR2 YFSETQ. The CDR3 here is CASSLGEAVDGYTF. The CDR3 region has the DNA TGCGCCAGCAGCTTGGGGGAGGCGGTGGATGGCTACACCTTC.

CDR3 nucleotides: TGTGCCAGCAGCTTAGATGTTGGGGGGGCTAAGGGCTACACCTTC. Amino acid sequence: CASSLDVGGAKGYTF. The V call is TRBV7-6, the J call TRBJ1-2, with D possibly TRBD1 on 6 matching bases. Per the germline V gene, CDR1 is SGHVS and CDR2 is FNYEAQ. With 1 base removed from V and 8 bases from J, the gap between germline ends came to 17 bases. This CDR3 is 15 amino acids long.

This clone showed up just a few times. The chain couples TRBV28 to TRBJ1-5; no clear D. CDR3 length: 13 residues. Trimming removed 2 bases at V and 7 bases at J, with 9 bases between. Germline CDR1 and CDR2: MDHEN and SYDVKM. CDR3: CASSLTGEQPQHF. The DNA for the CDR3 is TGTGCCAGCAGTTTAACCGGGGAACAGCCCCAGCATTTT.

The chain uses TRBV5-6 and TRBJ2-7; 9 nucleotides agree with TRBD2. Per the germline V gene, CDR1 is SGHDT and CDR2 is YYEEEE. This CDR3 comprises 17 residues. V lost 7 bases to trimming and J lost 5 bases; unmatched junction nucleotides: 19. The CDR3 DNA sequence: TGTGCCAGCGGCGGTCCCCCGGGACTAGCTTTTGTCGACGAGCAGTACTTC. It translates to CASGGPPGLAFVDEQYF.

The J gene is TRBJ2-7, the V gene TRBV4-1; no definite D call. The CDR3 loop spans 16 amino acids. V lost 2 bases and J lost 0, with 14 bases in between. CDR1 and CDR2 (germline): MGHRA, YSYEKL. This CDR3 reads CASSQSVPRGSYEQYF. CDR3 DNA: TGCGCCAGCAGCCAATCTGTACCTCGCGGCTCCTACGAGCAGTACTTC.

The chain has TRBV5-1 and TRBJ2-1; tentative D call: TRBD2 (6 bases). The CDR3 length is 15 residues. CDR1 and CDR2 from the germline V gene are SGHRS and YFSETQ. The V end lost 2 bases, the J end lost 4 bases, and 13 bases lay between the germline ends. Here the CDR3 DNA reads TGCGCCAGCAGCTTTGGTCCGGGGACTTACAATGAGCAGTTCTTC. It yields the protein CASSFGPGTYNEQFF.

The gene calls are TRBV7-9 and TRBJ2-5; the match to TRBD2 covers 10 bases. From germline, CDR1 is SEHNR and CDR2 FQNEAQ (reference sequence). V shed 4 bases, J shed 4 bases, and the junction held 9 bases outside the gene matches. The CDR3 runs 16 residues. The CDR3 bases are TGTGCCAGCAGCTCAGGGAGGACTAGCGGCGCAGAGACCCAGTACTTC. Residues: CASSSGRTSGAETQYF.

This sequence joins TRBV11-1 and TRBJ2-7; the match to TRBD2 covers 8 bases. CDR1 is SGHAT and CDR2 is FQDESV in the germline V gene (reference sequence). The ends lost 1 base at V and 2 bases at J; junction bases unmatched: 1. The CDR3 consists of 14 residues. The CDR3 loop is CASSLGTSPYEQYF. The CDR3 DNA sequence: TGTGCCAGCAGCTTAGGGACTAGCCCCTACGAGCAGTACTTC.

The V gene is TRBV10-3, the J gene TRBJ2-7; D may be TRBD1 (6 bases). V was pared by 4 bases and J by 3 bases, with 16 bases between. The CDR3 covers 15 residues. Germline CDR1 and CDR2: ENHRY and SYGVKD. CDR3 coding DNA: TGTGCCATCAGTGGGGGGCTGAGGACCGTCTACGAGCAGTACTTC. Translating it yields CAISGGLRTVYEQYF.

This clone was seen only a few times. CDR3 loop: CSVDRDRGTEAFF. Here the CDR3 DNA reads TGCAGCGTAGACCGGGACAGGGGGACTGAAGCTTTCTTT. The chain combines TRBV29-1 with TRBJ1-1, with 11 positions matching TRBD1. V lost 6 bases to trimming and J lost 5 bases; unmatched junction nucleotides: 5. Germline loops: CDR1 SQVTM, CDR2 ANQGSEA. The CDR3 totals 13 residues.

This chain joins TRBV6-1 and TRBJ1-2, with 8 bases identical to TRBD1. The CDR3 contains 13 residues. Per germline, CDR1 MNHNS and CDR2 SASEGT. V shed 6 bases and J 8 bases; nucleotides not matched to a gene: 8. For the CDR3, the DNA is TGTGCCAGCAGCGCTCAGGGGGCGGACGGCTACACCTTC. It is translated as CASSAQGADGYTF.

The rearrangement uses TRBV5-5 and TRBJ2-3; 10 bases are shared with TRBD2. Trimming cost V 2 bases and J 0 bases; bases outside gene matches: 15. The CDR3 spans 20 residues. From germline, CDR1 is SGHKS and CDR2 YYEKEE (reference sequence). CDR3 sequence reads: CASSFPRTSGYISSTDTQYF. The CDR3 nucleotides are TGTGCCAGCAGCTTCCCCAGGACTAGCGGCTATATTTCTAGCACAGATACGCAGTATTTT.

V gene TRBV11-2 combines with J gene TRBJ1-3, with a tentative D call TRBD1 (5 bases). V was shortened by 4 bases and J by 9 bases, with 19 bases between the two germline ends. The V gene's germline CDR1 is SGHAT and CDR2 FQNNGV. The CDR3 has 15 amino acids. The CDR3 coding sequence is TGTGCCAGCAGCTCGACTGGGGACTCTTCTGGCACCATATATTTT. It yields the protein CASSSTGDSSGTIYF.

This clone was recorded only once. The CDR3 region is CASRRDRGGTGELFF. CDR3 nucleotides: TGTGCCAGCAGAAGGGACAGGGGAGGCACCGGGGAGCTGTTTTTT. The rearrangement joins TRBV7-9 to TRBJ2-2, with TRBD1 matching 10 bases. Trimming at V came to 6 bases and at J to 4 bases, leaving 5 bases not matched to a gene. Germline CDR1 SEHNR, CDR2 FQNEAQ (reference sequence). CDR3 size: 15 residues.

This chain links TRBV30 with TRBJ1-4; 8 bases agree with TRBD1. The germline gives CDR1 GTSNPN, CDR2 SVGIG (reference sequence). The CDR3 is 14 residues long. With V trimmed by 3 bases and J by 7 bases, 7 bases remained unmatched. The CDR3 DNA reads TGTGCCTGGAGAACAGGGGGGATAAGTGAAAAACTGTTTTTT. This translates into CAWRTGGISEKLFF.

This rearrangement joins TRBV5-4 to TRBJ1-2; tentatively, D is TRBD1 (5 bases). The germline V gene has CDR1 SGHNT and CDR2 YYREEE (reference sequence). The V gene lost 2 bases and the J gene lost 2 bases, with 16 bases spanning the gap. The CDR3 extends over 16 amino acids. The CDR3 nucleotides read TGTGCCAGCAGCTTCTATCCTTGGGGCGGAAACTATGGCTACACCTTC. Protein sequence: CASSFYPWGGNYGYTF.